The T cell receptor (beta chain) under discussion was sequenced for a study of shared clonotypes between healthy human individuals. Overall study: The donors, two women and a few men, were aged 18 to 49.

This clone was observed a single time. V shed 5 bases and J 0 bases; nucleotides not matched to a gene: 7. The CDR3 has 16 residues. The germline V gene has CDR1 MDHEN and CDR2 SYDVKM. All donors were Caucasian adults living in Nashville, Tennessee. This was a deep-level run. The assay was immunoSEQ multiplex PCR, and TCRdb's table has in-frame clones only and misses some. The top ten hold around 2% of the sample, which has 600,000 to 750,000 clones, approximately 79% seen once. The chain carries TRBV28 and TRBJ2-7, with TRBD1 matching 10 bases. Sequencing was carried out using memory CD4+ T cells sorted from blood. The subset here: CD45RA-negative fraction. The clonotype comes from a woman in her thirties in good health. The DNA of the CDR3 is TGTGCCAGCAGTGTTACCGGGACAGGGGTCTCCTACGAGCAGTACTTC. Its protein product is CASSVTGTGVSYEQYF.